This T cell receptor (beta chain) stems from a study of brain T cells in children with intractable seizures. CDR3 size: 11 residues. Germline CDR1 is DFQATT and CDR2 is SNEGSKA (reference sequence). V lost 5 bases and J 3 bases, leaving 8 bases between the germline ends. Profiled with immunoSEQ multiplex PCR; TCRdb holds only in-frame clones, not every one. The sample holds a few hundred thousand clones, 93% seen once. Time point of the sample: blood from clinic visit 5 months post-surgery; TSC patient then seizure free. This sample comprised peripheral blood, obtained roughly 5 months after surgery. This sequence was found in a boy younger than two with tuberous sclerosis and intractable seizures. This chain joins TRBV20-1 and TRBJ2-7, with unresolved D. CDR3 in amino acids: CSASTDYEQYF. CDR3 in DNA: TGCAGTGCTTCAACCGACTACGAGCAGTACTTC.